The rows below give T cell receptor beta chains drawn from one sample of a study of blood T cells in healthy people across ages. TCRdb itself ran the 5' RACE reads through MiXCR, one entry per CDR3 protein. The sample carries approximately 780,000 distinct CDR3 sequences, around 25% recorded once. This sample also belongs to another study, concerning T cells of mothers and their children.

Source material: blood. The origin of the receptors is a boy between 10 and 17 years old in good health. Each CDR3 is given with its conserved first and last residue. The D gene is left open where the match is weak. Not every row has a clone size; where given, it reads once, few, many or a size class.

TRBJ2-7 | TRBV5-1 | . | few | CASSLAGGAGSYEQYF | TGCGCCAGCAGCTTGGCCGGGGGAGCAGGCTCCTACGAGCAGTACTTC
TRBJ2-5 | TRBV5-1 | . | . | CASSGTYRERGETQYF | TGCGCCAGCAGCGGGACCTACAGGGAGAGGGGAGAGACCCAGTACTTC
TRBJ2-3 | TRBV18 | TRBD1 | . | CASEPGGGDTQYF | TGTGCCAGCGAACCAGGGGGCGGTGATACGCAGTATTTT
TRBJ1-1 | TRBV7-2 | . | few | CASSLVPVVAFF | TGTGCCAGCAGCTTAGTACCCGTTGTTGCTTTCTTT
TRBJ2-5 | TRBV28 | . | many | CASGDGGGAKTQYF | TGTGCCAGCGGGGACGGAGGAGGGGCGAAGACCCAGTACTTC
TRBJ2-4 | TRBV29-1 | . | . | CSVEGAGNIQYF | TGCAGCGTTGAAGGGGCGGGAAACATTCAGTACTTC
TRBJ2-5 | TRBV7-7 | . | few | CASSPLVRGGEQTQYF | TGTGCTAGCAGCCCACTGGTGAGGGGAGGCGAACAGACCCAGTACTTC
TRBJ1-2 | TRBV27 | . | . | CASSLSAGTANYGYTF | TGTGCCAGCAGTTTATCGGCAGGGACCGCTAACTATGGCTACACCTTC
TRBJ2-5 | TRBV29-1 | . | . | CSVLGPVEETQYF | TGCAGCGTTCTTGGACCAGTGGAAGAGACCCAGTACTTC
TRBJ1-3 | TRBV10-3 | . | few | CAISELAPGGGSGNTIYF | TGTGCCATCAGTGAGTTGGCCCCCGGTGGAGGATCTGGAAACACCATATATTTT
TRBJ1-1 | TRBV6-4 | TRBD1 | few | CASSGQQGGQAFF | TGTGCCAGCAGTGGTCAACAGGGGGGGCAAGCTTTCTTT
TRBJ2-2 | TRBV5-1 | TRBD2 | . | CASSFLAGNTGELFF | TGCGCCAGCAGCTTCCTAGCGGGGAACACCGGGGAGCTGTTTTTT
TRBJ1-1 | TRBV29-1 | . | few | CSVSSGEEAFF | TGCAGCGTTTCTAGTGGGGAGGAAGCTTTCTTT
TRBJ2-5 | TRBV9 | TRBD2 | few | CASSVAGTSGETQYF | TGTGCCAGCAGCGTAGCCGGGACTAGCGGTGAGACCCAGTACTTC
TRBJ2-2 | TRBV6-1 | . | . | CASIIGENTGELFF | TGTGCCAGCATCATTGGGGAGAACACCGGGGAGCTGTTTTTT
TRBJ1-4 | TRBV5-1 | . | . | CASSLWGITTNEKLFF | TGCGCCAGCAGCCTGTGGGGGATAACAACTAATGAAAAACTGTTTTTT
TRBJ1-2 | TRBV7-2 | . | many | CASSLDRVGYTF | TGTGCCAGCAGCTTAGACAGGGTCGGCTACACCTTC
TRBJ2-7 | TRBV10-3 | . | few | CAIRQGREQYF | TGTGCCATCAGACAGGGTAGGGAGCAGTACTTC
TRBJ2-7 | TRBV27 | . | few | CASSHRWAHEQYF | TGTGCCAGCAGTCACCGCTGGGCACACGAGCAGTACTTC
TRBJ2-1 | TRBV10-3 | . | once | CAISGQAAEEQFF | TGTGCCATCAGTGGTCAAGCGGCGGAGGAGCAGTTCTTC
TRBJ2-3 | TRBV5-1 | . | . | CASSFAGSSTDTQYF | TGCGCCAGCAGCTTTGCGGGCTCAAGCACAGATACGCAGTATTTT
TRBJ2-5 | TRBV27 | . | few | CASSPWDGKETQYF | TGTGCCAGCAGTCCCTGGGACGGGAAAGAGACCCAGTACTTC
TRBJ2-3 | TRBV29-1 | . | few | CSVAGGPSTDTQYF | TGCAGCGTTGCGGGGGGCCCTAGCACAGATACGCAGTATTTT
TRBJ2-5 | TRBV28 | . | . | CASSLWGGGTKETQYF | TGTGCCAGCAGTTTATGGGGGGGAGGTACAAAGGAGACCCAGTACTTC
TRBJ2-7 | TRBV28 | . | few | CASSLFGGRAYEQYF | TGTGCCAGCAGCTTATTCGGAGGAAGAGCCTACGAGCAGTACTTC
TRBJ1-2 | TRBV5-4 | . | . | CASSLFWAQIYGYTF | TGTGCCAGCAGCTTATTTTGGGCTCAGATCTATGGCTACACCTTC
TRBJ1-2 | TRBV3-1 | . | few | CASSQDNGPNYGYTF | TGTGCCAGCAGCCAAGACAACGGACCTAACTATGGCTACACCTTC
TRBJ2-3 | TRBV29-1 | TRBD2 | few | CSVERGEGTQYF | TGCAGCGTTGAACGGGGGGAGGGTACGCAGTATTTT
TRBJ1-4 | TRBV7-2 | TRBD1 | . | CASSSDRGRHEKLFF | TGTGCCAGCAGCTCGGACAGGGGGCGCCATGAAAAACTGTTTTTT
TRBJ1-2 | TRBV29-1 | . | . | CSVSMRQGNGYTF | TGCAGCGTTTCCATGAGGCAGGGAAATGGCTACACCTTC
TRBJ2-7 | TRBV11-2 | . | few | CASSLDLRGSYEQYF | TGTGCCAGCAGCTTGGATCTAAGGGGCTCCTACGAGCAGTACTTC
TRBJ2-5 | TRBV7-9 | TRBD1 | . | CASSLVRTGYQETQYF | TGTGCCAGCAGCTTAGTAAGGACAGGTTACCAAGAGACCCAGTACTTC
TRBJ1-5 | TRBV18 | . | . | CASAPWTGDTQHF | TGTGCCAGCGCCCCGTGGACGGGAGATACGCAGCATTTT
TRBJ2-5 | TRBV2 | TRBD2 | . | CASSIPAGVQETQYF | TGTGCCAGCAGTATCCCAGCGGGGGTCCAAGAGACCCAGTACTTC
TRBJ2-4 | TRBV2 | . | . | CASRPSPAKNIQYF | TGTGCCAGCAGGCCTAGTCCTGCCAAAAACATTCAGTACTTC
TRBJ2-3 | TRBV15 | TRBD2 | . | CATSRPSAGTSGVRDTQYF | TGTGCCACCAGCAGGCCCTCGGCGGGGACTAGCGGGGTGAGAGATACGCAGTATTTT
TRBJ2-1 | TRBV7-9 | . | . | CASSFKAESNEQFF | TGTGCCAGCAGCTTCAAGGCGGAGAGCAATGAGCAGTTCTTC
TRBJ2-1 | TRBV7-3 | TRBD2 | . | CASSPRLATYNEQFF | TGTGCCAGCAGCCCCCGACTAGCGACTTACAATGAGCAGTTCTTC
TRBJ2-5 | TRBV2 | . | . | CASSPTAGGDQETQYF | TGTGCCAGCAGTCCTACAGCGGGTGGAGACCAAGAGACCCAGTACTTC
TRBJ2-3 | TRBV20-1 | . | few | CSARDLTGRGATPHTQYF | TGCAGTGCTAGAGATCTCACCGGCCGAGGGGCTACACCACATACGCAGTATTTT
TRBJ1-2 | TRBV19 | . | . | CASTHGGGTNYGYTF | TGTGCCAGTACCCACGGCGGGGGAACTAACTATGGCTACACCTTC
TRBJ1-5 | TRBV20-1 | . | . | CSVSTGYSNQPQHF | TGCAGTGTTAGTACAGGGTATAGCAATCAGCCCCAGCATTTT
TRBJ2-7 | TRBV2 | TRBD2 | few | CATKRGQSSYEQYF | TGTGCCACAAAGCGGGGGCAGAGCTCCTACGAGCAGTACTTC
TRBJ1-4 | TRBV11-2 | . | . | CASSPLPGPDLVEKLFF | TGTGCCAGCAGCCCCCTCCCCGGACCGGATCTAGTAGAAAAACTGTTTTTT
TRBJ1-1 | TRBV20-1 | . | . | CSASRGLMNTEAFF | TGCAGTGCTAGCAGGGGCCTGATGAACACTGAAGCTTTCTTT
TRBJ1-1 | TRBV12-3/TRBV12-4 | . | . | CASSSRNTEAFF | TGTGCCAGCAGTTCACGAAACACTGAAGCTTTCTTT
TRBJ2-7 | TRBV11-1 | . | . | CASSSGRGDQQYF | TGTGCCAGCAGCTCGGGCAGGGGGGACCAGCAGTACTTC
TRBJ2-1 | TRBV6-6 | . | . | CASSYSLGDVQFF | TGTGCCAGCAGTTACAGTCTCGGAGATGTGCAGTTCTTC